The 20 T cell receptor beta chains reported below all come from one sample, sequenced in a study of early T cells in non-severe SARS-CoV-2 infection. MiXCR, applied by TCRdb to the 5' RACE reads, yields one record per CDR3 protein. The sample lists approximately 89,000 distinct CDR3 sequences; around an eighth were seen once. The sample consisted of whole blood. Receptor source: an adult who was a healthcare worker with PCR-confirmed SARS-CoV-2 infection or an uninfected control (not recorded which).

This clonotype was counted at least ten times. CDR3 bases: TGCAGCGGGTCTAGCGGGGCGAACACCGGGGAGCTGTTTTTT. It is translated as CSGSSGANTGELFF. The chain recombines TRBV29-1 with TRBJ2-2; 9 bases map to TRBD2. This CDR3 has 14 residues. J lost 0 bases, V lost 7 bases, and 3 bases had no gene match. The germline gives CDR1 SQVTM, CDR2 ANQGSEA.

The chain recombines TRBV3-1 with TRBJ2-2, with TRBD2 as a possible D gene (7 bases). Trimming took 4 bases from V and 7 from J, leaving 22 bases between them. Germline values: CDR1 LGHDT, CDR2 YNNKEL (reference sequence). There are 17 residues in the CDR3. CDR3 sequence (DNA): TGTGCCAGCAGCCGAGGGGCTGGCGGGGGCCCCAGCGGGGAGCTGTTTTTT. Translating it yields CASSRGAGGGPSGELFF.

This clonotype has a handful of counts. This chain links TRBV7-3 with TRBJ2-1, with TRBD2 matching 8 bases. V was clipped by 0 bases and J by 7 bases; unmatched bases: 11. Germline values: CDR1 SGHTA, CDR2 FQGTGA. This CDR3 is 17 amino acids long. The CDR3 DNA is TGTGCCAGCAGCTTAACGTTAGGGACTAGTCAGCGGAATGAGCAGTTCTTC. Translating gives CASSLTLGTSQRNEQFF.

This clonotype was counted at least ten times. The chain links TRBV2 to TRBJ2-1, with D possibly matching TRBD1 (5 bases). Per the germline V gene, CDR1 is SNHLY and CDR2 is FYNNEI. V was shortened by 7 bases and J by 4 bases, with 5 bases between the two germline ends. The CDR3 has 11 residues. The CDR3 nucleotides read TGTGCCAGCACAGGGTACAATGAGCAGTTCTTC. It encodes CASTGYNEQFF. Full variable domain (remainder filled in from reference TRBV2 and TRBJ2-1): EPEVTQTPSHQVTQMGQEVILRCVPISNHLYFYWYRQILGQKVEFLVSFYNNEISEKSEIFDDQFSVERPDGSNFTLKIRSTKLEDSAMYFCASTGYNEQFFGPGTRLTVL.

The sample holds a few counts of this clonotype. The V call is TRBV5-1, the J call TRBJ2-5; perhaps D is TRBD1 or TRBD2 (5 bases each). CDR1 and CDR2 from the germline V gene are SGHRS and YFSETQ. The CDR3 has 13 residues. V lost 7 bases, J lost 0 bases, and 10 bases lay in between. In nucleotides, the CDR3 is TGCGCCAGCGGGACGGTAAACCAAGAGACCCAGTACTTC. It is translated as CASGTVNQETQYF.

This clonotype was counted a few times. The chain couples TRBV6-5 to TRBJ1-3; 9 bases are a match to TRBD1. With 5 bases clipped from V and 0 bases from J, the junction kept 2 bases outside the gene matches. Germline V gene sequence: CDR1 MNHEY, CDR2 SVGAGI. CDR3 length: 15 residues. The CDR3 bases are TGTGCCAGCAGTATGGACAGGGGCTCTGGAAACACCATATATTTT. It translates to CASSMDRGSGNTIYF.

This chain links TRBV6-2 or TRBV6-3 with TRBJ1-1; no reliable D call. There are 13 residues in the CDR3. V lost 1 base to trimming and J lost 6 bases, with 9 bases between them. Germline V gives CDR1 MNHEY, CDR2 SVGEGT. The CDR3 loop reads CASSYLKEAEAFF. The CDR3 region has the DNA TGTGCCAGCAGTTACTTGAAGGAGGCTGAAGCTTTCTTT.

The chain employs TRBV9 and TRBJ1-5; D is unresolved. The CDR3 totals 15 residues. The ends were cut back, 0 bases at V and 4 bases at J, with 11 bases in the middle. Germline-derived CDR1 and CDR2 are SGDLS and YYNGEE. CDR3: CASSVDGSLNQPQHF. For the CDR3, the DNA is TGTGCCAGCAGCGTAGATGGCAGCCTTAATCAGCCCCAGCATTTT. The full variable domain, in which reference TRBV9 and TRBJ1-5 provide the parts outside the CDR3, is DSGVTQTPKHLITATGQRVTLRCSPRSGDLSVYWYQQSLDQGLQFLIQYYNGEERAKGNILERFSAQQFPDLHSELNLSSLELGDSALYFCASSVDGSLNQPQHFGDGTRLSIL.

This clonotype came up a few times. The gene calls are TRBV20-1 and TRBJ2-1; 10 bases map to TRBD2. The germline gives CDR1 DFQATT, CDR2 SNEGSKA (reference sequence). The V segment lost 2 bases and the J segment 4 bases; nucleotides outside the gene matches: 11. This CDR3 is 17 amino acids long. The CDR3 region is CSARTLAGARHYNEQFF. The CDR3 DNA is TGCAGTGCTAGAACCCTAGCGGGAGCCCGTCATTACAATGAGCAGTTCTTC.

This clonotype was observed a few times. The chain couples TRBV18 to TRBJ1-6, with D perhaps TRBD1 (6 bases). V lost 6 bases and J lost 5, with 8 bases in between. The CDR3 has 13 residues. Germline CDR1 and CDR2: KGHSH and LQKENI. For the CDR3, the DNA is TGTGCCAGCTCTTGGACAGATAATTCACCCCTCCACTTT. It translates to CASSWTDNSPLHF.

CDR3 in DNA: TGTGCCAGCAGTTACGCTATGCCAGATACGCAGTATTTT. It is translated as CASSYAMPDTQYF. The rearrangement joins TRBV6-2 or TRBV6-3 to TRBJ2-3; the D is unclear. Trimming removed 2 bases at V and 4 bases at J, with 7 bases between. Germline loops: CDR1 MNHEY, CDR2 SVGEGT. The CDR3 consists of 13 residues.

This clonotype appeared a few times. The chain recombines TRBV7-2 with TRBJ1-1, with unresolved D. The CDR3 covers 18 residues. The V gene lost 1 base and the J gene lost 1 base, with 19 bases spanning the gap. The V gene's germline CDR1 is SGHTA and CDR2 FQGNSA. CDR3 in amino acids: CASSLVGPPTRGNTEAFF. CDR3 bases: TGTGCCAGCAGCTTAGTAGGCCCCCCGACGCGGGGGAACACTGAAGCTTTCTTT.

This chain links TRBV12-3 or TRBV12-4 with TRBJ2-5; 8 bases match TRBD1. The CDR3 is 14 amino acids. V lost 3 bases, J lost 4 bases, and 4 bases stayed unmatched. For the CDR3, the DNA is TGTGCCAGCAGTTTGGGCAGGGGGCGAGAGACCCAGTACTTC. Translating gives CASSLGRGRETQYF.

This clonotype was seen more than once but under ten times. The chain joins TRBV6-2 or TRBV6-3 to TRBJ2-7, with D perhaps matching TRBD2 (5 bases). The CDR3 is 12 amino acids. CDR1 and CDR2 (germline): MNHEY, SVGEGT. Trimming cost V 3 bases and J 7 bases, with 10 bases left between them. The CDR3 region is CASSYPGVEQYF. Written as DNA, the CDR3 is TGTGCCAGCAGTTATCCCGGGGTGGAGCAGTACTTC.

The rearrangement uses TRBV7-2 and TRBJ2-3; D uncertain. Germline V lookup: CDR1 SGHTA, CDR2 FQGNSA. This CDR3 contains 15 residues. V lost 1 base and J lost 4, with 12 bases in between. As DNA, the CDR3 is TGTGCCAGCAGCTTAGTCGGGTGGGGTGCAGATACGCAGTATTTT. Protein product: CASSLVGWGADTQYF.

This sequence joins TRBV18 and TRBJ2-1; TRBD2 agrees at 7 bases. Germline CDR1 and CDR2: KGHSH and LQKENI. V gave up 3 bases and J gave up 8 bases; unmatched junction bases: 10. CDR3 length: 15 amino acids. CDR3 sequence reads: CASSPSVGGSDEQFF. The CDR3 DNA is TGTGCCAGCTCACCGTCGGTGGGCGGGAGTGATGAGCAGTTCTTC.

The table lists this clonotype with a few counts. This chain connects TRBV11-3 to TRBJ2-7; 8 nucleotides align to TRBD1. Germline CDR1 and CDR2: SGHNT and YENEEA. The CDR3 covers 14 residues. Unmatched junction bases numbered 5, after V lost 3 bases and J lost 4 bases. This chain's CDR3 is CASSFQDRDYEQYF. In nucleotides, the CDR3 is TGTGCCAGCAGCTTCCAGGACAGGGATTACGAGCAGTACTTC.

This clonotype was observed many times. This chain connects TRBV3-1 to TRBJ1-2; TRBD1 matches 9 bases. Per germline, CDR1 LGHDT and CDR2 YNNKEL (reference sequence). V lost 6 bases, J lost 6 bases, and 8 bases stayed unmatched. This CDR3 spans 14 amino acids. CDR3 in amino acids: CASSPGQGTNGYTF. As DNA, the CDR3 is TGTGCCAGCAGTCCGGGACAGGGCACGAATGGCTACACCTTC.

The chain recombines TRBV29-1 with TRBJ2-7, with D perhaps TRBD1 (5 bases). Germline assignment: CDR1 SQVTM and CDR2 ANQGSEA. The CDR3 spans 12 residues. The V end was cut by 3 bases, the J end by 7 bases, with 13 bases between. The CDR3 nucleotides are TGCAGCGTTGACAGGGCTCAGGGTGAGCAGTACTTC. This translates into CSVDRAQGEQYF.

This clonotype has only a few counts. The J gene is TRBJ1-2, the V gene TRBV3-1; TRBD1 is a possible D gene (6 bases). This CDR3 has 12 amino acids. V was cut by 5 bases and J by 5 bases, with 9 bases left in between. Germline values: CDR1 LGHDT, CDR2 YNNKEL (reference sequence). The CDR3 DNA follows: TGTGCCAGCAGCAAGGACAGTTATGGCTACACCTTC. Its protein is CASSKDSYGYTF.